Below are 15 T cell receptor beta chains sequenced from a single sample in a study of neoadjuvant anti-PD-1 for oral cavity cancer. Time point denoted: after neoadjuvant nivolumab, at surgical resection. The table came from immunoSEQ multiplex PCR; TCRdb's copy has only in-frame clones and leaves some out. The sample carries about 68,000 clones, around 84% recorded once. Source: PBMCs, taken after nivolumab (anti-PD-1) treatment. The receptors were gathered from a person aged 35 to 85 with oral cavity squamous cell carcinoma.

The V call is TRBV7-8, the J call TRBJ2-6; D assignment may be TRBD1 or TRBD2 (6 bases each). V was trimmed by 1 base and J by 4 bases, leaving 14 bases between them. The CDR3 runs to 17 residues. Germline V gives CDR1 SGHVS, CDR2 FQNEAQ. CDR3 nucleotide sequence: TGTGCCAGCAGCTTAGTGCCGGGGGCGGGCGGGGCCAACGTCCTGACTTTC. This codes for CASSLVPGAGGANVLTF. Together with reference TRBV7-8 and TRBJ2-6, the CDR3 gives the full variable domain: GAGVSQSPRYKVAKRGQDVALRCDPISGHVSLFWYQQALGQGPEFLTYFQNEAQLDKSGLPSDRFFAERPEGSVSTLKIQRTQQEDSAVYLCASSLVPGAGGANVLTFGAGSRLTVL.

This chain connects TRBV12-5 to TRBJ1-2; D is ambiguous. Trimming cost V 7 bases and J 0 bases, with 18 bases left between them. In germline, CDR1 is LGHNT, CDR2 FRNRAP. The length of the CDR3 is 16 residues. CDR3 nucleotide sequence: TGTGCTAGTGTTCTCTCGTCAGCCACGGCTAACTATGGCTACACCTTC. This encodes CASVLSSATANYGYTF.

The V call is TRBV5-1, the J call TRBJ2-7; D is unresolved. Deletions cut 0 bases from V and 3 bases from J, with 4 bases between. Germline V gene sequence: CDR1 SGHRS, CDR2 YFSETQ. This CDR3 contains 12 residues. The CDR3 region is CASSLDFYEQYF. CDR3 sequence (DNA): TGCGCCAGCAGCTTGGACTTCTACGAGCAGTACTTC.

The chain joins TRBV19 to TRBJ1-2, with unresolved D. Germline CDR1 LNHDA, CDR2 SQIVND (reference sequence). CDR3 length: 14 residues. Trimming shortened V by 1 base and J by 7 bases, and 13 bases separated the two germline ends. The CDR3, as DNA: TGTGCCAGTAGTATAGGTGCATCAGTCCCTGGCTACACCTTC. Amino acid sequence: CASSIGASVPGYTF.

The chain has TRBV9 and TRBJ1-3; no reliable D call. The CDR3 sequence is 12 residues long. The V gene's germline CDR1 is SGDLS and CDR2 YYNGEE. With 2 bases removed from V and 2 bases from J, the gap between germline ends came to 2 bases. CDR3: CASSVAGNTIYF. CDR3 DNA sequence: TGTGCCAGCAGCGTCGCTGGAAACACCATATATTTT.

This chain uses TRBV4-1 with TRBJ2-7; 7 bases are a match to TRBD1. After removal of 4 bases from V and 2 bases from J, the junction contained 11 bases not matched to a gene. The length of the CDR3 is 16 residues. Germline V gene sequence: CDR1 MGHRA, CDR2 YSYEKL. The CDR3, as DNA: TGCGCCAGCAGCCGCGAGGGGAAGGGGGCAGCCTACGAGCAGTACTTC. Protein product: CASSREGKGAAYEQYF.

The sample holds one count of this clone. This chain links TRBV27 with TRBJ2-7; D is possibly TRBD2 (5 bases). Germline-derived CDR1 and CDR2 are MNHEY and SMNVEV (reference sequence). Trimming removed 3 bases from V and 6 bases from J, with 12 bases in between. The CDR3 has 13 residues. This CDR3 is CASSFSLAGEQYF. The CDR3 DNA follows: TGTGCCAGCAGTTTTTCCCTAGCAGGCGAGCAGTACTTC.

This clone was counted between two and nine times. CDR3 protein: CASSFQQGRSTEAFF. DNA of the CDR3: TGTGCCAGCAGTTTCCAACAGGGGAGGAGCACTGAAGCTTTCTTT. The chain carries TRBV6-5 and TRBJ1-1, with 7 bases lining up with TRBD1. J was trimmed by 4 bases and V by 4 bases; bases with no gene match: 9. CDR3 length: 15 amino acids. Germline values: CDR1 MNHEY, CDR2 SVGAGI.

Concerning this clone: Additional DNA sequences in this sample encode the identical CDR3. This chain connects TRBV28 to TRBJ1-5; D remains unclear. Germline V gives CDR1 MDHEN, CDR2 SYDVKM. V was pared by 7 bases and J by 3 bases, with 7 bases between. The CDR3 covers 12 residues. CDR3 protein: CASTLNNQPQHF. In DNA, the CDR3 is TGTGCCAGCACCCTTAACAATCAGCCCCAGCATTTT.

Only a few counts were recorded for this clone. The J gene is TRBJ2-7, the V gene TRBV6-1; D is tentatively TRBD1 or TRBD2 (5 bases each). The V gene lost 4 bases and the J gene lost 2 bases, with 18 bases spanning the gap. This CDR3 has 16 residues. CDR1 and CDR2 from the germline V gene are MNHNS and SASEGT. The DNA of the CDR3 is TGTGCCAGCAGTGGCCCCCTTAAGGGACCCACCTACGAGCAGTACTTC. It specifies CASSGPLKGPTYEQYF.

This clone was picked up one time. V is TRBV11-2 and J is TRBJ1-5; no reliable D call. The CDR3 runs 14 residues. From germline, CDR1 is SGHAT and CDR2 FQNNGV. V was cut by 2 bases and J by 4 bases, with 9 bases left in between. The CDR3 DNA reads as TGTGCCAGCAGCTTATCAGCGGCGAATCAGCCCCAGCATTTT. Amino acids: CASSLSAANQPQHF.

The rearrangement joins TRBV6-1 to TRBJ1-1; TRBD1 aligns across 8 bases. CDR1 and CDR2 from the germline V gene are MNHNS and SASEGT. The junction had 5 bases not matched to a gene; V was cut back by 4 bases and J by 4 bases. The length of the CDR3 is 14 residues. The DNA of the CDR3 is TGTGCCAGCAGTGGCAGGGGGCGCGGCACTGAAGCTTTCTTT. This translates into CASSGRGRGTEAFF.

The CDR3 sequence is CASSIAGGPPQFF. CDR3 bases: TGTGCCAGTAGTATAGCAGGCGGACCCCCTCAGTTCTTC. V gene TRBV19 combines with J gene TRBJ2-1; D not certain. The CDR3 has 13 amino acids. Trimming cost V 1 base and J 13 bases, with 14 bases left between them. Germline CDR1 LNHDA, CDR2 SQIVND (reference sequence).

Only a few counts were recorded for this clone. The genes are TRBV29-1 and TRBJ2-7, with D perhaps TRBD1 (6 bases). This CDR3 contains 13 residues. Germline CDR1 is SQVTM and CDR2 is ANQGSEA. Trimming took 4 bases from V and 0 from J, leaving 10 bases between them. The CDR3, as DNA: TGCAGCGTTGGGGGGCAGGACTCCTACGAGCAGTACTTC. Residues: CSVGGQDSYEQYF.

In DNA form, the CDR3 reads TGTGCCAGTCATCAGACTAGCGGGAGGGCCCTTGGGGCCAACGTCCTGACTTTC. The encoded protein is CASHQTSGRALGANVLTF. The V gene is TRBV19, the J gene TRBJ2-6; 14 positions match TRBD2. CDR1 and CDR2 (germline): LNHDA, SQIVND (reference sequence). Trimming at V came to 8 bases and at J to 3 bases, leaving 9 bases not matched to a gene. The CDR3 loop spans 18 amino acids.